A single sample is the source of the 6 T cell receptor beta chains below, sequenced in a study of cytomegalovirus exposure and HLA in healthy donors (dated by TCRdb to 2015 to 2018). Library construction relied on the immunoSEQ multiplex PCR assay. A mixture of 60 forward primers for TCR Vbeta segments and 13 reverse primers for TCR Jbeta segments was used in the multiplex PCR. Here the immuneACCESS table is served through TCRdb, limited to in-frame sequences with V and J called. Missing clones are a known gap in these copies; in checked studies unresolved V genes cover under half, and the rest lacks a known reason. Recorded for this sample are approximately 210,000 clones; roughly 77% of them occurred a single time. Of the sample, approximately 0.4% is held by the ten largest clones. Sequenced material: PBMCs. These receptors all come from a male donor in good health and CMV-seropositive.

The V gene is TRBV27, the J gene TRBJ1-1; D may be TRBD1 (5 bases). Germline V gene sequence: CDR1 MNHEY, CDR2 SMNVEV (reference sequence). This CDR3 has 13 amino acids. Trimming took off 11 bases at V and 1 base at J, with 14 bases between the two ends. CDR3 nucleotides: TGTGCCGCGGGACGAGGTGGGAACACTGAAGCTTTCTTT. Protein product: CAAGRGGNTEAFF.

V is TRBV4-3 and J is TRBJ2-1; tentative D call: TRBD2 (6 bases). The CDR3 contains 13 residues. Germline values: CDR1 LGHNA, CDR2 YSLEER. V was trimmed by 6 bases and J by 7 bases, leaving 13 bases between them. Written as DNA, the CDR3 is TGCGCCAGCAGTCCGGAGGGCCGAAATGAGCAGTTCTTC. Protein: CASSPEGRNEQFF.

V and J are TRBV7-2 and TRBJ2-5; 8 bases match TRBD2. The germline V gene encodes CDR1 SGHTA and CDR2 FQGNSA. The CDR3 length is 16 residues. Germline trimming cut 2 bases from V and 2 bases from J; bases unmatched to any gene: 7. The CDR3 nucleotides are TGTGCCAGCAGCTTATTGGTGCTAGCGGGTCAAGAGACCCAGTACTTC. Protein: CASSLLVLAGQETQYF.

V usage is TRBV11-2 and J usage is TRBJ1-4; no definite D call. CDR3 length equals 16 residues. The ends were cut back, 8 bases at V and 3 bases at J, with 19 bases in the middle. The V gene's germline CDR1 is SGHAT and CDR2 FQNNGV. The DNA of the CDR3 is TGTGCCAGCGCCTCCCTCGCGGCGCGTGCTAATGAAAAACTGTTTTTT. Its protein is CASASLAARANEKLFF.

The chain links TRBV2 to TRBJ1-5; possible D gene TRBD1, 6 bases. The V end was cut by 4 bases, the J end by 2 bases, with 12 bases between. From germline, CDR1 is SNHLY and CDR2 FYNNEI. This CDR3 contains 15 residues. In DNA form, the CDR3 reads TGTGCCAGCAGTGCCGGGACAAAAGGCAATCAGCCCCAGCATTTT. It is translated as CASSAGTKGNQPQHF.

This clone was seen a single time. Compared with germline, one end of the junction differs, possibly owing to a read error. The V gene is TRBV7-7, the J gene TRBJ2-5; 11 bases are shared with TRBD1. The length of the CDR3 is 14 residues. Germline assignment: CDR1 SSHAT and CDR2 FNYEAQ (reference sequence). The CDR3, as DNA: TGTGCTAGCAGCCCCGGGACAGGGGGAGAGACCCAGTACTTC. This sequence encodes CASSPGTGGETQYF.